These 20 T cell receptor beta chains share one sample of origin, sequenced in a study of blood T cell repertoires in COVID-19. Assay: immunoSEQ multiplex PCR; the TCRdb copy retains only in-frame clones and omits some. The sample yields about 160,000 clones, less than 85% seen once. Sample: peripheral blood. These receptors were obtained from a human donor with acute or convalescent COVID-19. The donor label of this sample is uncertain.

This chain links TRBV7-2 with TRBJ2-1, with 10 bases fitting TRBD2. Germline CDR1 SGHTA, CDR2 FQGNSA. The CDR3 spans 15 residues. V lost 1 base, J lost 10 bases, and 7 bases stayed unmatched. The CDR3 region has the DNA TGTGCCAGCAGCTTAGGGGGAGCGGGGGGGAGGGAGCAGTTCTTC. Protein product: CASSLGGAGGREQFF.

This clone has a handful of counts. This rearrangement joins TRBV28 to TRBJ1-3, with D tentatively TRBD1 (5 bases). The CDR3 consists of 17 residues. CDR1 and CDR2 (germline): MDHEN, SYDVKM. V was pared by 4 bases and J by 0 bases, with 16 bases between. Here the CDR3 reads CASSSLTGGISGNTIYF. The CDR3 DNA sequence: TGTGCCAGCAGTTCTCTTACCGGGGGTATCTCTGGAAACACCATATATTTT.

The genes are TRBV2 and TRBJ2-7; 9 bases agree with TRBD1. Germline loops: CDR1 SNHLY, CDR2 FYNNEI. With 3 bases clipped from V and 6 bases from J, the junction kept 3 bases outside the gene matches. The CDR3 runs 13 residues. The CDR3 region is CASSEGQGTEQYF. CDR3 bases: TGTGCCAGCAGTGAGGGACAGGGAACCGAGCAGTACTTC. Full variable domain (remainder filled in from reference TRBV2 and TRBJ2-7): EPEVTQTPSHQVTQMGQEVILRCVPISNHLYFYWYRQILGQKVEFLVSFYNNEISEKSEIFDDQFSVERPDGSNFTLKIRSTKLEDSAMYFCASSEGQGTEQYFGPGTRLTVT.

The gene calls are TRBV5-4 and TRBJ2-7, with a possible D match to TRBD2 (5 bases). V gave up 4 bases and J gave up 0 bases, with 17 bases separating them. Per germline, CDR1 SGHNT and CDR2 YYREEE (reference sequence). CDR3 length: 16 amino acids. The chain's CDR3 is CASSPRGGQSSYEQYF. CDR3 sequence (DNA): TGTGCCAGCAGCCCCCGGGGTGGCCAGAGCTCCTACGAGCAGTACTTC.

V gene TRBV6-5 combines with J gene TRBJ2-3; TRBD2 might be the D (6 bases). Trimming cost V 8 bases and J 2 bases, with 17 bases left between them. CDR3 length equals 15 residues. Germline CDR1 reads MNHEY; CDR2 reads SVGAGI. The CDR3 coding sequence is TGTGCCAGCCTTGGGGGGAATAAACCCACAGATACGCAGTATTTT. Protein sequence: CASLGGNKPTDTQYF.

The chain carries TRBV9 and TRBJ1-1; weak D call: TRBD1 (5 bases). The V end was cut by 4 bases, the J end by 0 bases, with 10 bases between. Germline V gene lookup returns CDR1 SGDLS and CDR2 YYNGEE. This CDR3 contains 14 residues. CDR3 residues: CASSQRQLNTEAFF. The CDR3 DNA follows: TGTGCCAGCAGCCAACGACAGTTGAACACTGAAGCTTTCTTT.

This chain connects TRBV4-2 to TRBJ1-2, with 9 bases fitting TRBD1. The length of the CDR3 is 15 residues. The germline V gene encodes CDR1 LGHNA and CDR2 YNFKEQ. After removal of 1 base from V and 5 bases from J, the junction contained 5 bases not matched to a gene. CDR3 nucleotide sequence: TGTGCCAGCAGCCAAGGGGGACAGGGAGGATATGGCTACACCTTC. Encoded protein: CASSQGGQGGYGYTF.

The rearrangement links TRBV11-2 to TRBJ2-3; D possibly corresponds to TRBD2 (7 bases). V was clipped by 4 bases and J by 4 bases, with 24 bases between them. CDR3 length equals 18 residues. Per the germline V gene, CDR1 is SGHAT and CDR2 is FQNNGV. The CDR3: CASSSQSGGGHKPDTQYF. The DNA for the CDR3 is TGTGCCAGCAGCTCCCAATCCGGCGGGGGACATAAGCCAGATACGCAGTATTTT. The full variable domain, with the rest looked up from reference TRBV11-2 and TRBJ2-3, is EAGVAQSPRYKIIEKRQSVAFWCNPISGHATLYWYQQILGQGPKLLIQFQNNGVVDDSQLPKDRFSAERLKGVDSTLKIQPAKLEDSAVYLCASSSQSGGGHKPDTQYFGPGTRLTVL.

The J gene is TRBJ2-7, the V gene TRBV21-1; the table names TRBD2, a call not compared with the DNA. TRBV21-1 is shown as a pseudogene. There are 19 residues in the CDR3. CDR3 residues: CASSMLEEGGANFFYEQYF. DNA for the CDR3: TGTGCCAGCAGCATGCTTGAGGAGGGAGGGGCGAACTTCTTCTACGAGCAGTACTTC.

The V and J genes are TRBV29-1 and TRBJ2-5, with TRBD1 identical over 7 bases. CDR1 SQVTM and CDR2 ANQGSEA come from the germline V gene. The CDR3 length is 13 residues. V lost 5 bases and J lost 2; bases outside the gene matches: 5. The CDR3: CSVRPGGQETQYF. As DNA, the CDR3 is TGCAGCGTTAGACCAGGGGGACAAGAGACCCAGTACTTC.

V usage is TRBV7-2 and J usage is TRBJ2-5, with TRBD2 identical over 8 bases. In germline, CDR1 is SGHTA, CDR2 FQGNSA. V was pared by 3 bases and J by 5 bases, with 8 bases of the junction left unmatched. The CDR3 runs 15 residues. CDR3 nucleotide sequence: TGTGCCAGCAGCTTCCCCGGGGGGGCCTATGAGACCCAGTACTTC. Encoded protein: CASSFPGGAYETQYF.

The rearrangement joins TRBV7-2 to TRBJ2-3; D unresolved. Germline V gives CDR1 SGHTA, CDR2 FQGNSA. The CDR3 has 15 residues. Trimming removed 1 base from V and 3 bases from J, with 11 bases in between. The chain's CDR3 is CASSLGPGPTDTQYF. The CDR3 DNA is TGTGCCAGCAGCTTAGGGCCGGGTCCTACAGATACGCAGTATTTT. Full variable domain (missing parts from reference TRBV7-2 and TRBJ2-3): GAGVSQSPSNKVTEKGKDVELRCDPISGHTALYWYRQSLGQGLEFLIYFQGNSAPDKSGLPSDRFSAERTGGSVSTLTIQRTQQEDSAVYLCASSLGPGPTDTQYFGPGTRLTVL.

V and J are TRBV29-1 and TRBJ1-2; D is possibly TRBD1 (6 bases). Trimming took 7 bases from V and 2 from J, leaving 11 bases between them. The CDR3 consists of 12 residues. In germline, CDR1 is SQVTM, CDR2 ANQGSEA. The CDR3 sequence: CSASTGNYGYTF. The CDR3 nucleotides are TGCAGCGCCTCGACAGGAAACTATGGCTACACCTTC.

The rearrangement uses TRBV7-8 and TRBJ2-7, with TRBD1 matching 7 bases. Germline-derived CDR1 and CDR2 are SGHVS and FQNEAQ. With V trimmed by 5 bases and J by 6 bases, 7 bases remained unmatched. The CDR3 contains 13 residues. CDR3 in DNA: TGTGCCAGCAGCCCCGGGACAGTCGGCGAGCAGTACTTC. Translation: CASSPGTVGEQYF. Full variable domain (missing parts from reference TRBV7-8 and TRBJ2-7): GAGVSQSPRYKVAKRGQDVALRCDPISGHVSLFWYQQALGQGPEFLTYFQNEAQLDKSGLPSDRFFAERPEGSVSTLKIQRTQQEDSAVYLCASSPGTVGEQYFGPGTRLTVT.

The chain couples TRBV6-6 to TRBJ2-7; TRBD1 matches 9 bases. Germline-derived CDR1 and CDR2 are MNHNY and SVGAGI (reference sequence). The CDR3 length is 14 residues. The V gene end was trimmed by 5 bases and the J gene end by 6 bases; junction bases not matched to a gene: 8. The CDR3, as DNA: TGTGCCAGCAGTAAAAGGACAGGGGAGACCGAGCAGTACTTC. This encodes CASSKRTGETEQYF.

This chain links TRBV29-1 with TRBJ2-7; tentatively, D is TRBD1 (5 bases). The CDR3 contains 13 residues. Germline V gene lookup returns CDR1 SQVTM and CDR2 ANQGSEA. The ends were cut back, 4 bases at V and 1 base at J, with 11 bases in the middle. CDR3 loop: CSVVRQNSYEQYF. DNA for the CDR3: TGCAGCGTTGTGAGACAGAATTCCTACGAGCAGTACTTC.

The chain combines TRBV6-1 with TRBJ1-5; D perhaps matches TRBD1 (6 bases). V was shortened by 3 bases and J by 7 bases, with 19 bases between the two germline ends. Per the germline V gene, CDR1 is MNHNS and CDR2 is SASEGT. The CDR3 is 16 amino acids. CDR3 DNA sequence: TGTGCCAGCAGTGACAGCAAGAAAGGGGGTCAACAGCCCCAGCATTTT. Its translation is CASSDSKKGGQQPQHF.

This chain connects TRBV5-1 to TRBJ1-1, with TRBD1 as a possible D gene (6 bases). The CDR3 totals 16 residues. Germline V gives CDR1 SGHRS, CDR2 YFSETQ. Trimming removed 0 bases at V and 1 base at J, with 13 bases between. As DNA, the CDR3 is TGCGCCAGCAGCTTGGAGGCAGGGGTTGAGAACACTGAAGCTTTCTTT. It is translated as CASSLEAGVENTEAFF.

The J gene is TRBJ1-6, the V gene TRBV9; 12 bases are shared with TRBD1. Per the germline V gene, CDR1 is SGDLS and CDR2 is YYNGEE. The CDR3 consists of 18 residues. Trimming took 0 bases from V and 9 from J; bases not matched to a gene: 10. The CDR3 nucleotides are TGTGCCAGCAGCGTAGAGGGGGACAGGGGGCAGCGGAGTTCACCCCTCCACTTT. Amino acid sequence: CASSVEGDRGQRSSPLHF.

This chain joins TRBV11-3 and TRBJ1-2, with D perhaps TRBD1 (5 bases). There are 14 residues in the CDR3. Germline V gene data show CDR1 as SGHNT and CDR2 as YENEEA. Trimming cost V 2 bases and J 6 bases, with 13 bases left between them. The CDR3 spells CASSLNGQGNGYTF. CDR3 nucleotides: TGTGCCAGCAGCTTAAATGGGCAGGGCAATGGCTACACCTTC.